The rows below give T cell receptor beta chains drawn from one sample of a study of T cells in Graves' hyperthyroidism and ophthalmopathy. TCRdb reprocessed the multiplex PCR reads via MiXCR and lists one record per CDR3 protein. The profile covers approximately 620,000 distinct CDR3 sequences, with around 13% appearing a single time and around 5.4% taken by the ten largest. Specimen: blood. Receptors were obtained from a woman in her twenties or thirties with Graves' hyperthyroidism that later progressed to Graves' ophthalmopathy. Each CDR3 is given with its conserved first and last residue. Fields, in order: CDR3 protein, CDR3 DNA, J gene, V gene, clone size, D gene. D genes are given only for firm matches. Clone size is shown for a subset of rows, as once, few, many or a class of expanded clone.

CASSLLQGASNQPQHF	TGTGCCAGCAGTTTGTTACAGGGGGCATCAAATCAGCCCCAGCATTTT	TRBJ1-5	TRBV28	many	TRBD1
CASRTSENTGELFF	TGTGCCAGTCGGACTAGCGAAAACACCGGGGAGCTGTTTTTT	TRBJ2-2	TRBV19	.	TRBD2
CASSYRVQYNEQFF	TGTGCCAGCAGTTATCGGGTTCAGTACAATGAGCAGTTCTTC	TRBJ2-1	TRBV6-2/TRBV6-3	many	.
CASSLGGQGRLAFF	TGTGCCAGCAGTTTAGGAGGACAGGGACGCTTAGCTTTCTTT	TRBJ1-1	TRBV28	.	TRBD1
CASSPTSDRALPGYTF	TGTGCCAGCAGCCCGACGTCGGACAGGGCCCTCCCAGGCTACACCTTC	TRBJ1-2	TRBV9	many	TRBD1
CASSLVTSGRYNEQFF	TGTGCCAGCAGCTTAGTCACTAGCGGGAGGTACAATGAGCAGTTCTTC	TRBJ2-1	TRBV7-9	.	TRBD2
CSARDQGSGKDVTGELFF	TGCAGTGCTAGAGATCAGGGTAGCGGGAAAGATGTAACCGGGGAGCTGTTTTTT	TRBJ2-2	TRBV20-1	many	TRBD2
CASSPSGSQPQHF	TGTGCCAGCAGCCCATCAGGGAGCCAGCCCCAGCATTTT	TRBJ1-5	TRBV11-1	few	.
CASSLDGREGYEQFF	TGTGCCAGCAGTTTGGACGGGCGGGAGGGATATGAGCAGTTCTTC	TRBJ2-1	TRBV6-5	.	TRBD2
CASSLRGKGYTF	TGTGCCAGCAGTCTCAGGGGGAAGGGCTACACCTTC	TRBJ1-2	TRBV2	.	TRBD1
CASSFGDEKLFF	TGTGCCAGCAGTTTTGGGGATGAAAAACTGTTTTTT	TRBJ1-4	TRBV27	many	.
CASSLGRGQEDGYTF	TGTGCCAGCAGCTTAGGCAGGGGGCAGGAGGACGGCTACACCTTC	TRBJ1-2	TRBV7-9	many	TRBD1
CSAHKPRDYGYTF	TGCAGTGCTCACAAACCTAGAGACTATGGCTACACCTTC	TRBJ1-2	TRBV20-1	.	.
CSTGQETQYF	TGCAGCACAGGGCAAGAGACCCAGTACTTC	TRBJ2-5	TRBV29-1	few	.
CASSIAAAGYEQYF	TGTGCCAGTAGTATAGCGGCGGCAGGCTACGAGCAGTACTTC	TRBJ2-7	TRBV19	many	.
CASSGESPLHF	TGTGCCAGCAGTGGCGAATCACCCCTCCACTTT	TRBJ1-6	TRBV2	many	.
CASALTYVSYEQYF	TGTGCCAGCGCTTTAACTTACGTGAGCTACGAGCAGTACTTC	TRBJ2-7	TRBV28	many	.
CASSLTQGGTEAFF	TGTGCCAGCAGCCTCACGCAGGGTGGGACTGAAGCTTTCTTT	TRBJ1-1	TRBV12-3/TRBV12-4	many	.
CASSQEGRGSSYEQYF	TGTGCCAGCAGCCAAGAGGGCAGGGGAAGCTCCTACGAGCAGTACTTC	TRBJ2-7	TRBV3-1	.	.
CASSNLQLTYGYTF	TGTGCCAGTTCTAACTTACAGTTAACCTATGGCTACACCTTC	TRBJ1-2	TRBV19	many	.
CASSLDSRRTNYGYTF	TGTGCCAGCAGCTTAGATTCGAGAAGAACTAACTATGGCTACACCTTC	TRBJ1-2	TRBV7-8	many	.
CASSLEAVQYNEQFF	TGTGCCAGCAGCTTAGAAGCCGTACAATACAATGAGCAGTTCTTC	TRBJ2-1	TRBV11-3	many	.
CASDDSQGYTF	TGTGCCAGCGATGACAGTCAGGGCTACACCTTC	TRBJ1-2	TRBV28	many	.
CASSATSEQFF	TGTGCCAGCAGTGCAACTTCTGAGCAGTTCTTC	TRBJ2-1	TRBV9	many	.
CAWSVGQGVYGDNQPQHF	TGTGCCTGGAGTGTTGGACAGGGGGTTTATGGTGACAATCAGCCCCAGCATTTT	TRBJ1-5	TRBV30	many	TRBD1
CASSQDQGVSGASYEQYF	TGTGCCAGCAGCCAAGATCAGGGGGTCTCCGGGGCATCCTACGAGCAGTACTTC	TRBJ2-7	TRBV4-2	few	TRBD1
CASALAGEEQFF	TGTGCCAGCGCTTTGGCGGGCGAAGAGCAGTTCTTC	TRBJ2-1	TRBV6-1	.	.
CASSLIGQGNQPQHF	TGTGCCAGCAGTTTGATCGGACAGGGGAATCAGCCCCAGCATTTT	TRBJ1-5	TRBV12-3/TRBV12-4	.	TRBD1
CASSVGTLSNQPQHF	TGTGCCAGCAGCGTGGGGACACTGAGCAATCAGCCCCAGCATTTT	TRBJ1-5	TRBV9	many	.
CASSSRIRQWGSGTQYF	TGTGCCAGCAGCTCGAGAATAAGACAGTGGGGCAGTGGTACGCAGTATTTT	TRBJ2-3	TRBV11-2	.	.
CASSQPVGNGDSPLHF	TGCGCCAGCAGCCAACCTGTCGGGAACGGGGATTCACCCCTCCACTTT	TRBJ1-6	TRBV11-1	.	.
CASSVLGGIRANEQFF	TGTGCCAGTAGTGTCCTGGGGGGAATTCGGGCCAATGAGCAGTTCTTC	TRBJ2-1	TRBV19	few	.
CASSRQGRQETQYF	TGTGCCAGCAGTAGACAGGGTAGACAAGAGACCCAGTACTTC	TRBJ2-5	TRBV28	many	TRBD1
CASSPTIDITDTQYF	TGTGCCAGCAGCCCGACCATCGATATCACAGATACGCAGTATTTT	TRBJ2-3	TRBV7-9	many	.
CASSSGLAEAYEQYF	TGTGCCAGCAGCTCGGGACTAGCGGAGGCCTACGAGCAGTACTTC	TRBJ2-7	TRBV5-5	many	TRBD2
CSASPAPSGEAFF	TGCAGTGCTTCCCCCGCCCCCAGCGGTGAAGCTTTCTTT	TRBJ1-1	TRBV20-1	many	.
CASSYSEAGAYEQYF	TGTGCCAGCAGTTACTCTGAGGCGGGGGCCTACGAGCAGTACTTC	TRBJ2-7	TRBV6-2/TRBV6-3	.	TRBD2
CASSPPGAAISNQPQHF	TGTGCCAGCAGCCCGCCCGGGGCAGCTATTAGCAATCAGCCCCAGCATTTT	TRBJ1-5	TRBV7-8	few	.
CAIGPTDEQFF	TGTGCCATCGGGCCGACGGATGAGCAGTTCTTC	TRBJ2-1	TRBV10-3	few	.
CSVGVPGRNYGYTF	TGCAGCGTGGGAGTTCCGGGGAGAAACTATGGCTACACCTTC	TRBJ1-2	TRBV29-1	.	.
CSAFGQGGYGYTF	TGCAGTGCTTTCGGACAGGGAGGCTATGGCTACACCTTC	TRBJ1-2	TRBV20-1	.	TRBD1
CASYTVGGGNEQFF	TGTGCCAGCTACACCGTCGGCGGCGGTAATGAGCAGTTCTTC	TRBJ2-1	TRBV27	many	.
CSAPSGAGGPTTDTQYF	TGCAGTGCCCCATCAGGCGCGGGAGGGCCGACGACAGATACGCAGTATTTT	TRBJ2-3	TRBV20-1	many	TRBD2
CAIGPSGSGTGELFF	TGTGCCATCGGCCCTAGCGGGAGTGGCACCGGGGAGCTGTTTTTT	TRBJ2-2	TRBV10-3	few	TRBD2
CASGLPLAGAYEQYF	TGTGCTAGTGGTTTGCCACTAGCGGGAGCCTACGAGCAGTACTTC	TRBJ2-7	TRBV12-5	.	TRBD2
CASSVQFTDTQYF	TGTGCCAGCAGCGTTCAATTCACAGATACGCAGTATTTT	TRBJ2-3	TRBV9	many	.
CASRSGTGEYEQYF	TGTGCCAGCAGGTCCGGGACAGGGGAATACGAGCAGTACTTC	TRBJ2-7	TRBV7-9	.	TRBD1
CASSEGRDKNIQYF	TGTGCCAGCAGCGAAGGGAGGGACAAAAACATTCAGTACTTC	TRBJ2-4	TRBV7-2	once	TRBD2
CASRRTGSSGNTIYF	TGTGCCAGCAGACGGACGGGATCCTCTGGAAACACCATATATTTT	TRBJ1-3	TRBV6-1	many	.